This T cell receptor (beta chain) was sequenced for a study of T cell clonality in common variable immunodeficiency. In this sample, this clone turned up many times. The read ends 3 residues before the CDR3 terminus; that terminus is restored from the germline J gene. CDR3 length equals 15 residues. In germline, CDR1 is SGHTA, CDR2 FQGTGA. Trimming cost V 0 bases and J 6 bases, with 13 bases left between them. The repertoire was sequenced with immunoSEQ multiplex PCR; TCRdb's copy has only in-frame clones and lacks some. Altogether approximately 81,000 clones were found in the sample, and no singletons occur.

J is TRBJ2-3 and V is TRBV7-3, with D perhaps matching TRBD1 (5 bases). The sequencing sample was made of peripheral blood mononuclear cells. This sequence was found in a person aged 18 to 70 in good health. The part of the CDR3 DNA that was read is TGTGCCAGCAGCTTAACGTCCAGTGGGGCCGATACG. It is translated as CASSLTSSGADT. The CDR3 in its entirety is CASSLTSSGADTQYF.